Each of the 22 T cell receptor beta chains below was sequenced from the same sample in a study of graft-versus-host responses after intestinal transplantation. No antigen has been assigned to these receptors. Produced via immunoSEQ multiplex PCR; TCRdb's table is partial and in-frame only. This sample has over 100,000 clones, with over 80% found just once. Sequenced here: unstimulated CD4+ T cells sorted from spleen or lymph node cells, sampled before intestinal transplant. These receptors all stem from a human donor who received an intestinal transplant.

This chain connects TRBV30 to TRBJ2-3; D remains unclear. CDR1 and CDR2 from the germline V gene are GTSNPN and SVGIG (reference sequence). The CDR3 consists of 11 residues. The V end lost 2 bases, the J end lost 4 bases, and 4 bases lay between the germline ends. The CDR3 reads CAWSLPDTQYF. The CDR3 DNA reads TGTGCCTGGAGTCTTCCAGATACGCAGTATTTT.

The V gene is TRBV14, the J gene TRBJ2-7; 8 bases align to TRBD1. CDR1 is SGHDN, CDR2 FVKESK, per germline. There are 15 residues in the CDR3. The trim removed 3 bases at V and 2 bases at J, leaving 6 bases unmatched. The CDR3: CASSHRQGSPYEQYF. In DNA form, the CDR3 reads TGTGCCAGCAGCCACAGACAGGGGAGCCCCTACGAGCAGTACTTC.

The rearrangement joins TRBV7-3 to TRBJ2-5, with 7 bases fitting TRBD2. The V and J ends lost 5 bases and 1 base, in that order; junction bases with no gene match: 10. The CDR3 contains 16 residues. CDR1 is SGHTA and CDR2 is FQGTGA in the germline V gene. CDR3 in amino acids: CASSPRGGSTQETQYF. CDR3 DNA: TGTGCCAGCAGCCCCAGAGGCGGGAGCACCCAAGAGACCCAGTACTTC.

J is TRBJ2-7 and V is TRBV28; D call uncertain. CDR1 and CDR2 from the germline V gene are MDHEN and SYDVKM. With 5 bases removed from V and 2 bases from J, the gap between germline ends came to 13 bases. The CDR3 runs to 14 residues. The CDR3 sequence is CASSPPTFTYEQYF. The DNA for the CDR3 is TGTGCCAGCAGTCCTCCGACGTTTACCTACGAGCAGTACTTC. Variable domain in full (rest from reference TRBV28 and TRBJ2-7): DVKVTQSSRYLVKRTGEKVFLECVQDMDHENMFWYRQDPGLGLRLIYFSYDVKMKEKGDIPEGYSVSREKKERFSLILESASTNQTSMYLCASSPPTFTYEQYFGPGTRLTVT.

V and J are TRBV6-6 and TRBJ1-2, with a weak D call TRBD1 (5 bases). Germline V CDR1 and CDR2: MNHNY, SVGAGI (reference sequence). The CDR3 has 13 residues. V was pared by 10 bases and J by 8 bases, with 20 bases between. In DNA, the CDR3 is TGTGCCATCCGCGGGGGGGACCTCTGGGGCTACACCTTC. It is translated as CAIRGGDLWGYTF.

The chain links TRBV4-2 to TRBJ2-1, with TRBD2 identical over 8 bases. This CDR3 comprises 14 residues. The V gene's germline CDR1 is LGHNA and CDR2 YNFKEQ. V was clipped by 8 bases and J by 6 bases; unmatched bases: 9. The CDR3 reads CASQREPTINEQFF. CDR3 nucleotides: TGTGCCAGCCAGCGGGAGCCAACCATCAATGAGCAGTTCTTC.

This clone has more than one count but fewer than ten. The chain uses TRBV19 and TRBJ2-7; TRBD1 matches 7 bases. The V and J ends lost 8 bases and 3 bases, in that order; junction bases with no gene match: 13. Germline lookup yields CDR1 LNHDA and CDR2 SQIVND (reference sequence). This CDR3 is 15 amino acids long. DNA of the CDR3: TGTGCCAGTGGGACCGGGACAGCGAACTACTACGAGCAGTACTTC. It is translated as CASGTGTANYYEQYF.

The chain is built from TRBV18 and TRBJ2-5; TRBD2 agrees at 10 bases. This CDR3 is 18 amino acids long. CDR1 is KGHSH and CDR2 is LQKENI in the germline V gene. Unmatched junction bases numbered 16, after V lost 5 bases and J lost 4 bases. This CDR3 reads CASSTRPGTSETPETQYF. The DNA of the CDR3 is TGTGCCAGCTCAACACGCCCCGGGACTAGCGAGACCCCAGAGACCCAGTACTTC.

The chain links TRBV6-1 to TRBJ1-2; D is undetermined. V dropped 6 bases and J dropped 1 base, with 12 bases sitting between them. This CDR3 region has 14 residues. Germline CDR1 and CDR2: MNHNS and SASEGT. CDR3 sequence reads: CASRREQHNYGYTF. In DNA form, the CDR3 reads TGTGCCAGCAGGCGCGAACAGCATAACTATGGCTACACCTTC.

The CDR3 DNA sequence: TGTGCCAGCAGCTTTTACGGGGGGCAAATCCTCTATGGCTACACCTTC. It encodes CASSFYGGQILYGYTF. The rearrangement joins TRBV7-9 to TRBJ1-2, with D maybe TRBD1 (6 bases). The CDR3 totals 16 residues. V lost 3 bases, J lost 4 bases, and 18 bases lay in between. The germline gives CDR1 SEHNR, CDR2 FQNEAQ (reference sequence).

This chain connects TRBV9 to TRBJ2-1; 9 bases agree with TRBD2. This CDR3 is 16 amino acids long. Germline V lookup: CDR1 SGDLS, CDR2 YYNGEE. The V and J ends lost 0 bases and 8 bases, in that order; junction bases with no gene match: 9. The CDR3: CASSVEVSGSVDEQFF. In DNA, the CDR3 is TGTGCCAGCAGCGTAGAGGTTAGCGGGAGTGTCGATGAGCAGTTCTTC.

This chain joins TRBV5-8 and TRBJ2-3, with a tentative D call TRBD1 (5 bases). This CDR3 has 14 amino acids. The ends were cut back, 6 bases at V and 1 base at J, with 12 bases in the middle. Germline CDR1 reads SGHTS; CDR2 reads YDEGEE. The CDR3 region is CASTRAQRTDTQYF. The DNA of the CDR3 is TGTGCCAGCACCAGGGCCCAACGCACAGATACGCAGTATTTT.

This clone has only one observation. The chain couples TRBV5-1 to TRBJ2-4; TRBD2 matches 7 bases. Germline V gene lookup returns CDR1 SGHRS and CDR2 YFSETQ. The CDR3 sequence is 15 residues long. J was trimmed by 1 base and V by 4 bases; bases with no gene match: 5. The CDR3 loop reads CASSVGGGAKNIQYF. Here the CDR3 DNA reads TGCGCCAGCAGCGTCGGGGGAGGGGCCAAAAACATTCAGTACTTC.

The V and J genes are TRBV27 and TRBJ1-2; 7 bases match TRBD1. The germline V gene encodes CDR1 MNHEY and CDR2 SMNVEV (reference sequence). J was trimmed by 4 bases and V by 2 bases; bases with no gene match: 13. This CDR3 has 17 amino acids. CDR3 sequence: CASSLRFRIGTVYGYTF. CDR3 nucleotides: TGTGCCAGCAGTTTAAGGTTTCGAATAGGGACAGTCTATGGCTACACCTTC.

The chain joins TRBV29-1 to TRBJ2-5; D gene ambiguous. V was shortened by 6 bases and J by 2 bases, with 10 bases between the two germline ends. CDR3 length: 12 amino acids. The germline gives CDR1 SQVTM, CDR2 ANQGSEA. CDR3 sequence reads: CSVKVNQETQYF. The DNA of the CDR3 is TGCAGCGTAAAGGTGAATCAAGAGACCCAGTACTTC.

The rearrangement uses TRBV7-9 and TRBJ1-1, with 7 nucleotides matching TRBD1. The CDR3 runs 14 residues. CDR1 and CDR2 (germline): SEHNR, FQNEAQ (reference sequence). The V segment lost 5 bases and the J segment 1 base; nucleotides outside the gene matches: 4. The DNA for the CDR3 is TGTGCCAGCAGCCAAAGACAGGGGAACACTGAAGCTTTCTTT. It encodes CASSQRQGNTEAFF. The full variable domain, rest sourced from reference TRBV7-9 and TRBJ1-1, is DTGVSQNPRHKITKRGQNVTFRCDPISEHNRLYWYRQTLGQGPEFLTYFQNEAQLEKSRLLSDRFSAERPKGSFSTLEIQRTEQGDSAMYLCASSQRQGNTEAFFGQGTRLTVV.

This clone was detected a few times. The J gene is TRBJ2-7, the V gene TRBV10-3; 7 nucleotides match TRBD2. V lost 2 bases and J lost 0; bases outside the gene matches: 4. Germline V CDR1 and CDR2: ENHRY, SYGVKD. This CDR3 has 15 amino acids. DNA of the CDR3: TGTGCCATCAGTGAGGTGCGGGAGTCCTCCTACGAGCAGTACTTC. Its protein product is CAISEVRESSYEQYF.

This clone appeared a single time. The chain carries TRBV25-1 and TRBJ2-2; possible D gene TRBD1, 6 bases. V shed 4 bases and J shed 5 bases, with 11 bases lying between them. Germline V gene lookup returns CDR1 MGHDK and CDR2 SYGVNS. The CDR3 runs to 14 residues. In DNA, the CDR3 is TGTGCCAGCAGTGGGAACAGGGTAACCGGGGAGCTGTTTTTT. It codes for CASSGNRVTGELFF.

This rearrangement joins TRBV6-1 to TRBJ1-4, with D uncertain. CDR3 length: 10 residues. Trimming took off 8 bases at V and 6 bases at J, with 4 bases between the two ends. Germline values: CDR1 MNHNS, CDR2 SASEGT. The CDR3 sequence is CASSDEKLFF. DNA of the CDR3: TGTGCCAGCTCGGATGAAAAACTGTTTTTT.

This chain uses TRBV6-5 with TRBJ1-1; D not resolved. The CDR3 consists of 13 residues. With 8 bases removed from V and 2 bases from J, the gap between germline ends came to 12 bases. Germline CDR1 reads MNHEY; CDR2 reads SVGAGI. CDR3 loop: CASSRLANTEAFF. As DNA, the CDR3 is TGTGCCAGCTCTAGGTTAGCCAACACTGAAGCTTTCTTT.

V gene TRBV6-5 combines with J gene TRBJ2-1; maybe TRBD2 (6 bases). CDR3 length: 15 amino acids. Trimming cost V 6 bases and J 1 base, with 13 bases left between them. CDR1 and CDR2 (germline): MNHEY, SVGAGI. The CDR3 DNA sequence: TGTGCCAGCAGACCACTAGCTTCTTCCTACAATGAGCAGTTCTTC. Translated: CASRPLASSYNEQFF.

The chain links TRBV19 to TRBJ1-1; 9 nucleotides line up with TRBD1. CDR1 is LNHDA and CDR2 is SQIVND in the germline V gene (reference sequence). The CDR3 spans 15 residues. V lost 9 bases to trimming and J lost 2 bases; unmatched junction nucleotides: 10. The CDR3 region has the DNA TGTGCCAGCCAATGGGACAGGGCGAGTAACACTGAAGCTTTCTTT. Translating it yields CASQWDRASNTEAFF.